This T cell receptor (beta chain) is from a study of beta chain features in type 1 diabetes. This clone showed up many times. Antigen specificity is unknown. Broader study findings: Significant though moderate, a shortening of TCRB CDR3s appeared in all four CD4+ subsets of Type 1 diabetes patients.

A CD45RO/CCR7/CD25/CD127/CD95/CD27 panel sorted naive, central memory, regulatory and stem cell-like memory CD4+ cells. Every sorted population was more than 95% pure. The CDR3 runs to 12 residues. V shed 8 bases, J shed 7 bases, and the junction held 4 bases outside the gene matches. Reverse transcribing all isolated RNA meant expressed TCRB transcripts were sequenced. Average reads for naive, central memory and regulatory T cell samples were around 4 million. This table comes from immunoSEQ multiplex PCR, and its TCRdb copy is limited to in-frame clones, with some not included. The sample carries roughly 300,000 clones, about a tenth recorded once.

This TCR derives from a man aged 30 to 45 with type 1 diabetes. V is TRBV23-1 and J is TRBJ1-2; TRBD1 agrees at 10 bases. TRBV23-1 is identified as an open reading frame with a role that is uncertain. Input material: central memory CD4+ T cells from blood. CDR3 bases: TGCGCCAGCCGGGGGGACAGGGGTGGCTACACCTTC. This sequence encodes CASRGDRGGYTF.